Presented here are 26 T cell receptor beta chains from one specimen sequenced in a study of cytomegalovirus exposure and HLA in healthy donors. The PCR used 60 Vbeta and 13 Jbeta primers. Data came from immunoSEQ multiplex PCR; TCRdb stores just in-frame clones and leaves some out. This sample has about 150,000 clones, with roughly 80% found just once. Sequencing was carried out using PBMCs. The source of these receptors is a man in his forties in good health and CMV-seropositive.

The rearrangement links TRBV5-4 to TRBJ2-3, with D tentatively TRBD2 (5 bases). The CDR3 length is 14 residues. Germline V gene lookup returns CDR1 SGHNT and CDR2 YYREEE (reference sequence). Trimming pared 1 base from V and 6 bases from J, leaving 12 bases between. The CDR3 nucleotides are TGTGCCAGCAGCTTGTTTGGGAGTGGGGATACGCAGTATTTT. Protein: CASSLFGSGDTQYF.

This clone showed up just a few times. Other DNA sequences in the same sample also yield this CDR3. The chain joins TRBV30 to TRBJ1-4; TRBD1 might be the D (5 bases). This CDR3 is 13 amino acids long. Germline V CDR1 and CDR2: GTSNPN, SVGIG (reference sequence). Between the trimmed V and J ends, which lost 4 bases and 7 bases, there was a span of 13 bases. CDR3 amino acids: CAWTSGSGEKLFF. CDR3 bases: TGTGCCTGGACCTCAGGGTCGGGTGAAAAACTGTTTTTT.

The chain has TRBV14 and TRBJ2-3, with D possibly being TRBD1 (5 bases). The ends were cut back, 1 base at V and 9 bases at J, with 11 bases in the middle. CDR1 and CDR2 from the germline V gene are SGHDN and FVKESK. The CDR3 has 13 residues. This CDR3 reads CASSQVSRTTQYF. CDR3 in DNA: TGTGCCAGCAGCCAAGTCTCGCGGACAACGCAGTATTTT. The whole variable domain, remainder taken from reference TRBV14 and TRBJ2-3, is EAGVTQFPSHSVIEKGQTVTLRCDPISGHDNLYWYRRVMGKEIKFLLHFVKESKQDESGMPNNRFLAERTGGTYSTLKVQPAELEDSGVYFCASSQVSRTTQYFGPGTRLTVL.

This rearrangement joins TRBV4-1 to TRBJ2-5; TRBD2 matches at 14 bases. The germline gives CDR1 MGHRA, CDR2 YSYEKL. After removal of 1 base from V and 4 bases from J, the junction contained 8 bases not matched to a gene. The CDR3 covers 18 residues. The CDR3 DNA follows: TGCGCCAGCAGCCAAGGGGGGACTAGCGGGAGTAAAGGAGAGACCCAGTACTTC. Residues: CASSQGGTSGSKGETQYF.

The chain joins TRBV30 to TRBJ1-2, with D maybe TRBD1 (5 bases). Germline CDR1 reads GTSNPN; CDR2 reads SVGIG (reference sequence). Trimming pared 4 bases from V and 8 bases from J, leaving 14 bases between. The CDR3 consists of 12 residues. The CDR3: CAWTGPAWGYTF. The DNA of the CDR3 is TGTGCCTGGACAGGGCCAGCTTGGGGCTACACCTTC.

The chain joins TRBV6-5 to TRBJ2-2; D is uncertain. CDR1 and CDR2 (germline): MNHEY, SVGAGI. The V gene lost 0 bases and the J gene lost 7 bases, with 6 bases spanning the gap. The CDR3 sequence is 13 residues long. CDR3 sequence reads: CASSYSRYGELFF. The CDR3 coding sequence is TGTGCCAGCAGTTACTCGAGATACGGGGAGCTGTTTTTT.

Only one count was recorded for this clone. The chain employs TRBV28 and TRBJ2-7, with 8 bases that match TRBD2. This CDR3 region has 16 residues. V was pared by 5 bases and J by 4 bases, with 13 bases of the junction left unmatched. CDR1 is MDHEN and CDR2 is SYDVKM in the germline V gene. The CDR3 reads CASSPAGGGLLYEQYF. The DNA for the CDR3 is TGTGCCAGCAGTCCAGCCGGGGGGGGCCTACTTTACGAGCAGTACTTC. The full variable domain, with the rest looked up from reference TRBV28 and TRBJ2-7, is DVKVTQSSRYLVKRTGEKVFLECVQDMDHENMFWYRQDPGLGLRLIYFSYDVKMKEKGDIPEGYSVSREKKERFSLILESASTNQTSMYLCASSPAGGGLLYEQYFGPGTRLTVT.

CDR3 bases: TGTGCCAGCAGCCGGGGGGGGACAGACCTCAGGGCTGGCTACACCTTC. Translating it yields CASSRGGTDLRAGYTF. The rearrangement joins TRBV28 to TRBJ1-2; 7 nucleotides match TRBD1. The CDR3 totals 16 residues. J lost 7 bases, V lost 6 bases, and 17 bases had no gene match. CDR1 and CDR2 (germline): MDHEN, SYDVKM.

The gene calls are TRBV4-1 and TRBJ2-3; TRBD1 is a possible D gene (5 bases). This CDR3 region has 16 residues. The V gene's germline CDR1 is MGHRA and CDR2 YSYEKL. The V gene lost 0 bases and the J gene lost 0 bases, with 10 bases spanning the gap. The CDR3 here is CASSQEGRASTDTQYF. The CDR3 region has the DNA TGCGCCAGCAGCCAAGAGGGCAGGGCTAGCACAGATACGCAGTATTTT.

V and J are TRBV27 and TRBJ1-1; 11 nucleotides agree with TRBD1. After removal of 0 bases from V and 9 bases from J, the junction contained 6 bases not matched to a gene. CDR1 MNHEY and CDR2 SMNVEV come from the germline V gene (reference sequence). The CDR3 loop spans 15 amino acids. Here the CDR3 reads CASSLSIGQGAQAFF. The CDR3 DNA is TGTGCCAGCAGTTTATCGATTGGACAGGGGGCGCAAGCTTTCTTT.

This clone was seen only a few times. The chain links TRBV11-2 to TRBJ2-1; 9 bases are a match to TRBD2. The CDR3 loop spans 15 amino acids. Germline CDR1 is SGHAT and CDR2 is FQNNGV. After removal of 4 bases from V and 8 bases from J, the junction contained 9 bases not matched to a gene. The CDR3 is CASSSFSGRFDEQFF. The CDR3, as DNA: TGTGCCAGCAGCTCCTTTAGCGGGAGATTCGATGAGCAGTTCTTC. The full variable domain, its missing parts supplied by reference TRBV11-2 and TRBJ2-1, is EAGVAQSPRYKIIEKRQSVAFWCNPISGHATLYWYQQILGQGPKLLIQFQNNGVVDDSQLPKDRFSAERLKGVDSTLKIQPAKLEDSAVYLCASSSFSGRFDEQFFGPGTRLTVL.

This clone was counted a single time. The chain uses TRBV5-4 and TRBJ1-4, with 7 bases lining up with TRBD1. The CDR3 is 15 residues long. Trimming cost V 3 bases and J 6 bases; bases outside gene matches: 8. CDR1 is SGHNT and CDR2 is YYREEE in the germline V gene (reference sequence). CDR3 sequence (DNA): TGTGCCAGCAGCTCCGGACAGGCCAGTCATGAAAAACTGTTTTTT. Its protein product is CASSSGQASHEKLFF.

The chain couples TRBV10-2 to TRBJ2-3; D ambiguous. V gave up 0 bases and J gave up 1 base, with 8 bases separating them. The CDR3 spans 15 residues. Germline values: CDR1 WSHSY, CDR2 SAAADI. The CDR3 protein is CASSESLGRTDTQYF. As DNA, the CDR3 is TGCGCCAGCAGTGAGTCCCTTGGCCGCACAGATACGCAGTATTTT.

This sequence joins TRBV5-4 and TRBJ2-5; 10 positions match TRBD1. With 5 bases clipped from V and 7 bases from J, the junction kept 11 bases outside the gene matches. The CDR3 extends over 15 amino acids. In germline, CDR1 is SGHNT, CDR2 YYREEE (reference sequence). The CDR3: CASSSGTGAVGTQYF. The DNA of the CDR3 is TGTGCCAGCAGTTCCGGGACAGGGGCGGTAGGGACCCAGTACTTC.

The J gene is TRBJ2-7, the V gene TRBV4-3; 9 nucleotides match TRBD1. The germline gives CDR1 LGHNA, CDR2 YSLEER. The CDR3 extends over 16 amino acids. Trimming removed 0 bases from V and 1 base from J; junction bases left unmatched: 4. CDR3 DNA sequence: TGCGCCAGCAGCCAAGATCTCGGGACAGGGTCCTACGAGCAGTACTTC. This sequence encodes CASSQDLGTGSYEQYF.

This clone came up a few times. V is TRBV5-1 and J is TRBJ2-5; 7 nucleotides line up with TRBD2. Near its end, the DNA agrees better with TRBJ2-7, so the J call may be wrong. CDR1 SGHRS and CDR2 YFSETQ come from the germline V gene. This CDR3 comprises 16 residues. CDR3 sequence: CASSLDLAASSYEQYF. CDR3 coding DNA: TGCGCCAGCAGCTTGGACCTAGCGGCCAGCTCCTACGAGCAGTACTTC.

This sequence joins TRBV6-5 and TRBJ2-5; no clear D. The ends were cut back, 0 bases at V and 4 bases at J, with 15 bases in the middle. The CDR3 runs 16 residues. Germline V gene lookup returns CDR1 MNHEY and CDR2 SVGAGI. CDR3 sequence: CASSYSSHSTPETQYF. CDR3 DNA: TGTGCCAGCAGTTACTCGAGTCACTCAACCCCAGAGACCCAGTACTTC.

With respect to this clone: This CDR3 is also generated by other DNA sequences in the sample. This rearrangement joins TRBV28 to TRBJ1-2, with TRBD1 matching over 8 bases. The CDR3 is made up of 13 amino acids. Losses at the gene ends were 6 bases for V and 4 bases for J; bases not matched to a gene: 4. Germline V gene lookup returns CDR1 MDHEN and CDR2 SYDVKM. The CDR3 reads CASSFTGGYGYTF. The CDR3 nucleotides are TGTGCCAGCAGCTTCACAGGGGGCTATGGCTACACCTTC.

V and J are TRBV11-2 and TRBJ2-7; 7 positions agree with TRBD2. Germline V gene sequence: CDR1 SGHAT, CDR2 FQNNGV. V lost 1 base to trimming and J lost 2 bases; unmatched junction nucleotides: 8. This CDR3 has 16 amino acids. The CDR3 DNA sequence: TGTGCCAGCAGCTTAGCCCGGAGCGGGGCCGCCTACGAGCAGTACTTC. It yields the protein CASSLARSGAAYEQYF.

The V call is TRBV28, the J call TRBJ2-3, with D possibly matching TRBD1 (6 bases). The germline CDR1 and CDR2 sequences are MDHEN and SYDVKM. There are 15 residues in the CDR3. Trimming removed 3 bases from V and 2 bases from J, with 12 bases in between. CDR3 in DNA: TGTGCCAGCAGTTTCGCAGGGGCAGTCACAGATACGCAGTATTTT. Its protein product is CASSFAGAVTDTQYF.

J is TRBJ2-1 and V is TRBV25-1; possibly TRBD2 for D (6 bases). Deletions cut 6 bases from V and 5 bases from J, with 8 bases between. The CDR3 covers 12 residues. Germline values: CDR1 MGHDK, CDR2 SYGVNS. The CDR3 region is CASRDYHNEQFF. The CDR3 coding sequence is TGTGCCAGCAGGGACTACCACAATGAGCAGTTCTTC.

The gene calls are TRBV7-8 and TRBJ2-2, with TRBD2 identical over 14 bases. CDR1 and CDR2 from the germline V gene are SGHVS and FQNEAQ. This CDR3 comprises 18 residues. Germline trimming cut 5 bases from V and 8 bases from J; bases unmatched to any gene: 13. The CDR3 DNA is TGTGCCAGCAGCCAGCTGGCGACTAGCGGGAGGGCCACGGGGGAGCTGTTTTTT. This codes for CASSQLATSGRATGELFF.

The V call is TRBV5-6, the J call TRBJ1-2, with 8 bases fitting TRBD1. Germline V lookup: CDR1 SGHDT, CDR2 YYEEEE. This CDR3 has 13 amino acids. V trimming: 4 bases; J trimming: 5 bases; junction bases outside the gene matches: 4. The CDR3 sequence is CASSETGGYGYTF. The CDR3, as DNA: TGTGCCAGCAGCGAAACAGGGGGGTATGGCTACACCTTC.

V gene TRBV14 combines with J gene TRBJ1-4, with D hard to call. Per germline, CDR1 SGHDN and CDR2 FVKESK. The CDR3 extends over 15 amino acids. V lost 0 bases, J lost 3 bases, and 8 bases lay in between. CDR3 region: CASSQDGRPNEKLFF. The CDR3 DNA sequence: TGTGCCAGCAGCCAAGATGGGAGACCTAATGAAAAACTGTTTTTT.

This chain connects TRBV6-4 to TRBJ1-5; the D gene is possibly TRBD1 (6 bases). V was clipped by 10 bases and J by 7 bases, with 20 bases between them. Per the germline V gene, CDR1 is MRHNA and CDR2 is SNTAGT. The CDR3 has 14 amino acids. Here the CDR3 reads CAISPRQERQPQHF. The CDR3 DNA follows: TGTGCCATCTCCCCCCGACAGGAACGACAGCCCCAGCATTTT.

For the CDR3, the DNA is TGCGCCAGCAGCCAAGATAGACTAGTCGGGCAGTTCTTC. Translation gives CASSQDRLVGQFF. V is TRBV4-3 and J is TRBJ2-1; possible D gene TRBD2, 6 bases. V lost 0 bases and J lost 12, with 12 bases in between. CDR1 is LGHNA and CDR2 is YSLEER in the germline V gene. The CDR3 extends over 13 amino acids.